This T cell receptor (beta chain) was captured in a study of blood T cell repertoires in COVID-19. About the research overall: COVID-19 samples from acute and convalescent phases originated in the United States, Italy and Spain.

The repertoire was sequenced with immunoSEQ multiplex PCR; TCRdb's copy has only in-frame clones and lacks some. Of about 90,000 clones listed, around 89% were seen once; the top ten hold roughly 2.5%. This clone was counted a few times. The CDR3 length is 14 residues. Seattle cases were enrolled at active infection and followed longitudinally. This clonotype was sampled from a man between 45 and 60 years old with COVID-19, enrolled during active disease. This rearrangement joins TRBV21-1 to TRBJ1-6; TRBD1 reflects the table's D call only, with no check against the DNA. TRBV21-1 is a known pseudogene. The material sequenced was peripheral blood. The CDR3 DNA sequence: TGTGCCAGCAGCAAAGGGACAGGGAATTCACCCCTCCACTTT. The encoded protein is CASSKGTGNSPLHF.